These 20 T cell receptor beta chains were sequenced from one sample in a study of glioma-infiltrating T cells. Using RNA template, CDR3s of TCR alpha and beta were amplified with iRepertoire arm-PCR. TCRdb ran MiXCR on the multiplex PCR reads and lists one entry per CDR3 protein. The table shows under 200,000 distinct CDR3 sequences, with about 46% occurring only once. The specimen sequenced was glioma tissue, nonneoplastic brain tissue, or PBMCs (not recorded which). All receptors come from a human donor with low-grade glioma or glioblastoma, undergoing nonglioma brain surgery, or in good health (not recorded which).

The chain couples TRBV3-1 to TRBJ1-2; 8 nucleotides match TRBD1. V lost 8 bases to trimming and J lost 3 bases; unmatched junction nucleotides: 5. The CDR3 is 13 residues long. Germline V lookup: CDR1 LGHDT, CDR2 YNNKEL (reference sequence). CDR3 in DNA: TGTGCCAGCCGACAGGGGATTGACTATGGCTACACCTTC. Its protein is CASRQGIDYGYTF. Full variable domain (remainder filled in from reference TRBV3-1 and TRBJ1-2): DTAVSQTPKYLVTQMGNDKSIKCEQNLGHDTMYWYKQDSKKFLKIMFSYNNKELIINETVPNRFSPKSPDKAHLNLHINSLELGDSAVYFCASRQGIDYGYTFGSGTRLTVV.

To note about this clonotype: One end of the junction fails to match germline, which may point to a read error. The chain carries TRBV24-1 and TRBJ2-7, with TRBD2 matching over 9 bases. CDR3 length: 16 residues. Germline V gives CDR1 KGHDR, CDR2 SFDVKD. The CDR3: CASSPTLAGGPIEQYF. DNA for the CDR3: TGTGCCAGCAGTCCCACCTTGGCGGGAGGGCCGATAGAGCAGTACTTC.

There are many counts of this clonotype. This sequence joins TRBV14 and TRBJ2-3; D not certain. The CDR3 runs 12 residues. Germline CDR1 is SGHDN and CDR2 is FVKESK. With 2 bases removed from V and 2 bases from J, the gap between germline ends came to 2 bases. The CDR3: CASSQFTDTQYF. In DNA form, the CDR3 reads TGTGCCAGCAGCCAATTCACAGATACGCAGTATTTT.

This chain joins TRBV28 and TRBJ2-1; the match to TRBD2 covers 10 bases. V shed 5 bases, J shed 7 bases, and the junction held 8 bases outside the gene matches. Germline V CDR1 and CDR2: MDHEN, SYDVKM. The CDR3 is 15 amino acids. The CDR3 sequence is CASSPPPGLANEQFF. The CDR3 DNA follows: TGTGCCAGCAGTCCACCCCCGGGACTAGCGAATGAGCAGTTCTTC.

As concerns this clonotype: Germline and junction disagree at one end, which may indicate a read error. This rearrangement joins TRBV5-1 to TRBJ1-6; D call uncertain. Per the germline V gene, CDR1 is SGHRS and CDR2 is YFSETQ. The CDR3 has 16 amino acids. The CDR3 DNA follows: TGCGCCAGCAGCTTGGCTCGGAGCTCCTATAATTCACCACTCCACTTT. Translated, it gives CASSLARSSYNSPLHF.

This clonotype has at least ten counts. This rearrangement joins TRBV29-1 to TRBJ1-5, with TRBD1 matching 7 bases. The germline gives CDR1 SQVTM, CDR2 ANQGSEA. The CDR3 has 13 residues. The ends lost 4 bases at V and 5 bases at J; junction bases unmatched: 5. CDR3 sequence: CSVATGSDQPQHF. CDR3 nucleotides: TGCAGCGTTGCGACAGGGTCGGATCAGCCCCAGCATTTT.

The gene calls are TRBV3-1 and TRBJ2-1; D not certain. The CDR3 extends over 13 amino acids. Trimming pared 0 bases from V and 4 bases from J, leaving 4 bases between. Germline loops: CDR1 LGHDT, CDR2 YNNKEL (reference sequence). DNA for the CDR3: TGTGCCAGCAGCCAAGACAGGTACAATGAGCAGTTCTTC. This gives the protein CASSQDRYNEQFF.

This clonotype appeared many times. The J gene is TRBJ2-7, the V gene TRBV7-9; 7 nucleotides align to TRBD2. Trimming removed 5 bases from V and 5 bases from J; junction bases left unmatched: 3. The CDR3 runs to 12 residues. CDR1 is SEHNR and CDR2 is FQNEAQ in the germline V gene (reference sequence). In nucleotides, the CDR3 is TGTGCCAGCAGCCGCCGGGGGGACGAGCAGTACTTC. Protein product: CASSRRGDEQYF.

For this clonotype: This clone may be a read error of a much larger clone one base away. The chain employs TRBV7-2 and TRBJ2-5, with TRBD2 identical over 14 bases. There are 18 residues in the CDR3. V was clipped by 3 bases and J by 4 bases; unmatched bases: 10. Germline V gives CDR1 SGHTA, CDR2 FQGNSA. CDR3 region: CASSFTGTSGSLRETQYF. The CDR3 region has the DNA TGTGCCAGCAGCTTCACCGGGACTAGCGGGAGTTTACGAGAGACCCAGTACTTC. Looking up the rest from reference TRBV7-2 and TRBJ2-5 gives the full variable domain: GAGVSQSPSNKVTEKGKDVELRCDPISGHTALYWYRQSLGQGLEFLIYFQGNSAPDKSGLPSDRFSAERTGGSVSTLTIQRTQQEDSAVYLCASSFTGTSGSLRETQYFGPGTRLLVL.

In its sample, this clonotype was seen a few times. The chain is built from TRBV30 and TRBJ2-1; D may be TRBD1 (6 bases). The CDR3 consists of 11 residues. CDR1 and CDR2 (germline): GTSNPN, SVGIG (reference sequence). V was shortened by 0 bases and J by 9 bases, with 6 bases between the two germline ends. For the CDR3, the DNA is TGTGCCTGGAGTGTAGGGGGTGAGCAGTTCTTC. Amino acids: CAWSVGGEQFF.

This clonotype was detected once. Because the CDR3 is missing its conserved closing phenylalanine or tryptophan, this is likely a read error. This chain uses TRBV28 with TRBJ2-5, with TRBD1 as a possible D gene (6 bases). Between the trimmed V and J ends, which lost 7 bases and 3 bases, there was a span of 15 bases. Germline loops: CDR1 MDHEN, CDR2 SYDVKM. The CDR3 covers 14 residues. DNA for the CDR3: TGTGCCAGCACTTCGATGGGGGCAAAAGAGACCCAGTACTCC. Its protein product is CASTSMGAKETQYS.

As concerns this clonotype: A much larger clone sits a single nucleotide away, making a read error possible. The gene calls are TRBV7-2 and TRBJ2-7; D is undetermined. The CDR3 spans 11 residues. Germline-derived CDR1 and CDR2 are SGHTA and FQGNSA. The CDR3 region has the DNA TGTGCCAGCAGCCCCCGACACGAGAAGTACTTC. Encoded protein: CASSPRHEKYF.

This clonotype was seen ten or more times. The rearrangement links TRBV15 to TRBJ1-2; D is unresolved. Per germline, CDR1 LNHNV and CDR2 YYDKDF (reference sequence). The V gene lost 0 bases and the J gene lost 4 bases, with 9 bases spanning the gap. The CDR3 consists of 14 residues. In DNA form, the CDR3 reads TGTGCCACCAGCAGAGATGGGCAGTCCTATGGCTACACCTTC. This gives the protein CATSRDGQSYGYTF.

Points on this clonotype: A read error may explain this, as a much larger clone is one base away. The rearrangement joins TRBV28 to TRBJ1-5; no reliable D call. The germline CDR1 and CDR2 sequences are MDHEN and SYDVKM. The length of the CDR3 is 14 residues. Trimming stripped 5 bases from V and 5 bases from J, with 13 bases between. Here the CDR3 DNA reads TGTGCCAGCAGTAAAAGGAACTCGGATCAGCCCCAGCATTTT. Amino acids: CASSKRNSDQPQHF.

CDR3 nucleotides: TGTGCCAGCAGCCAAGATGACGGGCTATGGACCCAGTACTTC. It specifies CASSQDDGLWTQYF. The V call is TRBV3-1, the J call TRBJ2-5, with D unresolved. The CDR3 runs 14 residues. The V gene's germline CDR1 is LGHDT and CDR2 YNNKEL (reference sequence). The V gene lost 0 bases and the J gene lost 7 bases, with 12 bases spanning the gap.

The chain recombines TRBV5-4 with TRBJ1-2; D is ambiguous. CDR1 and CDR2 from the germline V gene are SGHNT and YYREEE (reference sequence). The V end lost 1 base, the J end lost 3 bases, and 13 bases lay between the germline ends. The CDR3 length is 15 residues. CDR3 nucleotide sequence: TGTGCCAGCAGCTTGATGGACGGGAATCACTATGGCTACACCTTC. Its translation: CASSLMDGNHYGYTF.

This rearrangement joins TRBV5-4 to TRBJ2-7; 8 bases fit TRBD1. The CDR3 covers 13 residues. The germline V gene has CDR1 SGHNT and CDR2 YYREEE (reference sequence). Trimming took 5 bases from V and 3 from J; bases not matched to a gene: 4. CDR3 DNA: TGTGCCAGCAGGGCCGGACAGGGCTACGAGCAGTACTTC. It translates to CASRAGQGYEQYF.

The chain has TRBV7-9 and TRBJ2-1; 12 nucleotides align to TRBD2. CDR3 length equals 15 residues. The J segment lost 10 bases and the V segment lost 5 bases, leaving 9 bases of the junction unmatched. The germline CDR1 and CDR2 sequences are SEHNR and FQNEAQ (reference sequence). The CDR3 region is CASSHGTSGSYEQFF. The DNA of the CDR3 is TGTGCCAGCAGCCACGGGACTAGCGGGTCCTACGAGCAGTTCTTC. Full variable domain (missing parts from reference TRBV7-9 and TRBJ2-1): DTGVSQNPRHKITKRGQNVTFRCDPISEHNRLYWYRQTLGQGPEFLTYFQNEAQLEKSRLLSDRFSAERPKGSFSTLEIQRTEQGDSAMYLCASSHGTSGSYEQFFGPGTRLTVL.

Concerning this clonotype itself: A much larger clone lies one base from this, so it may be a read error. The chain recombines TRBV20-1 with TRBJ2-1; the match to TRBD2 covers 11 bases. CDR3 size: 15 residues. Germline-derived CDR1 and CDR2 are DFQATT and SNEGSKA (reference sequence). With 6 bases clipped from V and 4 bases from J, the junction kept 8 bases outside the gene matches. The CDR3 DNA reads TGCAGTGCGGATGCTAGCGGGAGGAGTTACAATGAGCAGTTCTTC. Protein product: CSADASGRSYNEQFF.

V and J are TRBV19 and TRBJ2-1; TRBD2 matches at 13 bases. This CDR3 region has 14 residues. The germline CDR1 and CDR2 sequences are LNHDA and SQIVND (reference sequence). V lost 5 bases and J lost 8; bases outside the gene matches: 3. This chain's CDR3 is CASSGLAGDYEQFF. DNA of the CDR3: TGTGCCAGTAGTGGACTAGCGGGAGATTATGAGCAGTTCTTC.